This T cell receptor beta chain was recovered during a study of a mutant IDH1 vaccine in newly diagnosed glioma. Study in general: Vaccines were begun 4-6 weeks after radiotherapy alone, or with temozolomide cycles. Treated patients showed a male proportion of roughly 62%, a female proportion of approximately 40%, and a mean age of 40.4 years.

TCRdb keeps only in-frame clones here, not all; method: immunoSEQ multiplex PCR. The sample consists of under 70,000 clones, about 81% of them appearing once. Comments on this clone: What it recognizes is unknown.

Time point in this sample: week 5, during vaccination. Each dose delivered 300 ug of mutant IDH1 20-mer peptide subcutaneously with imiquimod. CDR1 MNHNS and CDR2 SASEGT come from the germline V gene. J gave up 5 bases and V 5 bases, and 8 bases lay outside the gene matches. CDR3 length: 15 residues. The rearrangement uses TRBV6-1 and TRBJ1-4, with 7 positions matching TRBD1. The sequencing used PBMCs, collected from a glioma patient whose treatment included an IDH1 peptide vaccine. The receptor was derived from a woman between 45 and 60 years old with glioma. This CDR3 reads CASSPRQGQNEKLFF. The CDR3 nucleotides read TGTGCCAGCAGTCCCCGACAGGGACAGAATGAAAAACTGTTTTTT.